Given below is one TCR beta chain in context. Its target is unknown. The source of the sample is a study of spatial heterogeneity in lung cancer. Background on the study: Unique TCR and UMI combinations averaged more than ten appearances each in raw reads.

Germline assignment: CDR1 SGHNT and CDR2 YENEEA. Trimming removed 1 base from V and 4 bases from J, with 10 bases in between. The CDR3 has 14 residues. TCR cDNA molecules were tagged individually, and each one carried a unique molecular identifier. TCRdb re-derived calls from the 5' RACE reads in MiXCR, one entry per CDR3 protein. The sample consists of 30,000 to 50,000 distinct CDR3 sequences, 5.8% of them appearing once. Overall study findings and caveats: More often at tumor resection than at routine follow-up, ubiquitous expanded tumor TCRs were detected in the blood.

Time point in this sample: sample taken at primary tumor resection. Tumor, nontumor lung or frozen PBMC supplied whole RNA that was sequenced unsorted. The donor population consisted of more than 55 patients with untreated, early-stage non-small cell lung cancer. This TCR came from a male donor with early-stage non-small cell lung cancer. Material: PBMCs, obtained at surgery. The chain has TRBV11-3 and TRBJ2-5; D is perhaps TRBD1 (5 bases). CDR3 amino acids: CASSLVAGSETQYF. The CDR3 region has the DNA TGTGCCAGCAGCTTAGTGGCAGGGTCAGAGACCCAGTACTTC.